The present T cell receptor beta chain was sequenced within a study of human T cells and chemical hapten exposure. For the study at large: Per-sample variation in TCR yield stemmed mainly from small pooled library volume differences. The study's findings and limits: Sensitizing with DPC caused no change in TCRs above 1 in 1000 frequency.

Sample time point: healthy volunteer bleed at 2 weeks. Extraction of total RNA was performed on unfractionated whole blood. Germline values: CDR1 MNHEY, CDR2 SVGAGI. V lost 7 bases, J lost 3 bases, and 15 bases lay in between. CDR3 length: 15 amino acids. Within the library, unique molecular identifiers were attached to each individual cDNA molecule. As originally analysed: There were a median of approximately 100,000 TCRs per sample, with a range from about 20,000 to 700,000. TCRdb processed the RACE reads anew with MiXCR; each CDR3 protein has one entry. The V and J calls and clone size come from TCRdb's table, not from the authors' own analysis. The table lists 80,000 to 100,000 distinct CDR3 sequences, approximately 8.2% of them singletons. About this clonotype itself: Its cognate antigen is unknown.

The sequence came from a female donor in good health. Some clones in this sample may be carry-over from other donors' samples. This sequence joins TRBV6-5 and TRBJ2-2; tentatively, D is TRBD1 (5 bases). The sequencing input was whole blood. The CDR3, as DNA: TGTGCCAGCAATCTCAACCAAGGGGACACCGGGGAGCTGTTTTTT. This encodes CASNLNQGDTGELFF.